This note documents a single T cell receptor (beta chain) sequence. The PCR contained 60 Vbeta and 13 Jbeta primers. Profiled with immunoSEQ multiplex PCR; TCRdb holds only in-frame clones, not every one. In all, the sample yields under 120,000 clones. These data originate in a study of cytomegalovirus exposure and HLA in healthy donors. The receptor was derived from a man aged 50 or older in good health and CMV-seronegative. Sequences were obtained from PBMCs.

This CDR3 reads CASSHRLAGGNEQFF. The CDR3 DNA sequence: TGTGCCAGCAGCCACCGACTAGCGGGAGGGAATGAGCAGTTCTTC. This chain uses TRBV7-2 with TRBJ2-1, with 14 positions matching TRBD2. This CDR3 spans 15 amino acids. V shed 5 bases and J 7 bases; nucleotides not matched to a gene: 4. The germline V gene has CDR1 SGHTA and CDR2 FQGNSA.